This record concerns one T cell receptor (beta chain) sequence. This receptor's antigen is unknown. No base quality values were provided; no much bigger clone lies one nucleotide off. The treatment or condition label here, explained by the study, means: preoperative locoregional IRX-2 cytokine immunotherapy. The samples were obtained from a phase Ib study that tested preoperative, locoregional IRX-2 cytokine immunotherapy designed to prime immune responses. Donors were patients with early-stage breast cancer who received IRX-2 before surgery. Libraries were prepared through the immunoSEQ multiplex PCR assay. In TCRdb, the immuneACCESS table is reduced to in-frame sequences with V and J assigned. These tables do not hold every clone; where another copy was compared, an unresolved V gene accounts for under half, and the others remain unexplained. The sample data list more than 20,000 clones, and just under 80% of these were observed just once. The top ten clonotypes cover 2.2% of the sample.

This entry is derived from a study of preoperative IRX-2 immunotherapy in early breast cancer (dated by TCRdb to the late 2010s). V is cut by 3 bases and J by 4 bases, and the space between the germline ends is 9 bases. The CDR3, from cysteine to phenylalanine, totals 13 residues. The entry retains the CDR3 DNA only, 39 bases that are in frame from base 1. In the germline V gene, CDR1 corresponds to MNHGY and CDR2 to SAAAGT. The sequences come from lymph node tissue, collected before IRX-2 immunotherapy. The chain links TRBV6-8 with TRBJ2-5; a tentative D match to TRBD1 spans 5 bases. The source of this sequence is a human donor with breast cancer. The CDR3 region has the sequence CASSYDSPETQYF. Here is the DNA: TGTGCCAGCAGTTATGACAGCCCAGAGACCCAGTACTTC.